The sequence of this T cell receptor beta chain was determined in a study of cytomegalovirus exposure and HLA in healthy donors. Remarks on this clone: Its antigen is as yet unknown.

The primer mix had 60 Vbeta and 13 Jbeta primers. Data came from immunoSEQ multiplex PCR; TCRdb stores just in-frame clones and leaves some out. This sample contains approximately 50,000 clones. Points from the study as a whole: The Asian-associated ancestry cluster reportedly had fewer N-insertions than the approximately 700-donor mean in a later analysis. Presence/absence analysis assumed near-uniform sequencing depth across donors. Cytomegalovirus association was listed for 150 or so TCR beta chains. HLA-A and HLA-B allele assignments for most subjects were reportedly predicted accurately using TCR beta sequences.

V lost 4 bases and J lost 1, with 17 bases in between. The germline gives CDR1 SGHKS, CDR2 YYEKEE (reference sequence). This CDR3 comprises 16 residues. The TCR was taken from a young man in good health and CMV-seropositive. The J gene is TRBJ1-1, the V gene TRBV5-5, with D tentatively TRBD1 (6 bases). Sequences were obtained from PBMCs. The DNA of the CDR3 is TGTGCCAGCAGCCCGCATCCGACACAGGGGAACACTGAAGCTTTCTTT. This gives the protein CASSPHPTQGNTEAFF.